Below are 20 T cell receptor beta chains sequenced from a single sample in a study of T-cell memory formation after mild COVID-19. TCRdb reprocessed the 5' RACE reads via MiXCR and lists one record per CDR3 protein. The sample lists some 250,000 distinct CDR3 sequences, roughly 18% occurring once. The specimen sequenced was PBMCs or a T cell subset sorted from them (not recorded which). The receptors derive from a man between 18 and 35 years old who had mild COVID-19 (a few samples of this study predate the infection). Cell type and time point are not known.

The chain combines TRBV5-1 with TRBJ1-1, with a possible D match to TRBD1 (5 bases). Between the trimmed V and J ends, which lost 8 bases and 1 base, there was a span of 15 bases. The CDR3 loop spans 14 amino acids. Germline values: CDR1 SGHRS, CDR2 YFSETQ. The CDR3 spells CASRGPLTNTEAFF. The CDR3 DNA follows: TGCGCCAGTCGGGGCCCGTTGACGAACACTGAAGCTTTCTTT.

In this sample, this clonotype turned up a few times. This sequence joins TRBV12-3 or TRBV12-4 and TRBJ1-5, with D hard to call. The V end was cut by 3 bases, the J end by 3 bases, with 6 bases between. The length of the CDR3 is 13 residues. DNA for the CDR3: TGTGCCAGCAGTTTGTTCCTCAATCAGCCCCAGCATTTT. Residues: CASSLFLNQPQHF.

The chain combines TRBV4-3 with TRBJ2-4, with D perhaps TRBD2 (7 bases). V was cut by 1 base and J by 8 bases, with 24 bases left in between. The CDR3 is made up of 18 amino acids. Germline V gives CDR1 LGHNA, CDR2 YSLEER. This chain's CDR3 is CASSQAREGHGEGDIQYF. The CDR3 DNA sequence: TGCGCCAGCAGCCAAGCGAGGGAGGGACATGGGGAGGGAGACATTCAGTACTTC.

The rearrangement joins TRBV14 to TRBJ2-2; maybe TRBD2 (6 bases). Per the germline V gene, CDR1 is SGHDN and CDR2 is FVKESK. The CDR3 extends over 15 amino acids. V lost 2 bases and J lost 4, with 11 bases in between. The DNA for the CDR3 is TGTGCCAGCAGCCAACGGACTACCTTCACCGGGGAGCTGTTTTTT. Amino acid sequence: CASSQRTTFTGELFF.

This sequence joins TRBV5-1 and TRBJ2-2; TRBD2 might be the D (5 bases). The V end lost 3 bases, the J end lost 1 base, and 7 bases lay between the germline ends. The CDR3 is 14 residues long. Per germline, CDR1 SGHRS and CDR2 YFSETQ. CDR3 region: CASSSEVNTGELFF. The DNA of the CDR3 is TGCGCCAGCAGCTCGGAGGTGAACACCGGGGAGCTGTTTTTT.

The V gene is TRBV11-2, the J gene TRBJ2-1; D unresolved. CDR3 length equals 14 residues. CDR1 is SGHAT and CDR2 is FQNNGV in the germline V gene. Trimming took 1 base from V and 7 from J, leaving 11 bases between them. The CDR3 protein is CASSLGVSRNEQFF. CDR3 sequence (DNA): TGTGCCAGCAGCTTAGGTGTTAGCCGTAATGAGCAGTTCTTC.

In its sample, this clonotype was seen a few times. The CDR3 loop is CAWGSGTGEETQYF. The CDR3 DNA follows: TGTGCCTGGGGGTCAGGGACGGGAGAAGAGACCCAGTACTTC. The chain couples TRBV30 to TRBJ2-5; D is possibly TRBD2 (6 bases). Germline CDR1 and CDR2: GTSNPN and SVGIG (reference sequence). The CDR3 runs to 14 residues. V was pared by 5 bases and J by 3 bases, with 16 bases between.

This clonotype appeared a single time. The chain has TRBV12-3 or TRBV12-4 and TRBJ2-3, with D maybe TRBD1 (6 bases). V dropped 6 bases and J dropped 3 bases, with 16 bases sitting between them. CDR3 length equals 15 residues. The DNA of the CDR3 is TGTGCCAGCAGGGATGCAGGGGCTTTGACAGATACGCAGTATTTT. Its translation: CASRDAGALTDTQYF.

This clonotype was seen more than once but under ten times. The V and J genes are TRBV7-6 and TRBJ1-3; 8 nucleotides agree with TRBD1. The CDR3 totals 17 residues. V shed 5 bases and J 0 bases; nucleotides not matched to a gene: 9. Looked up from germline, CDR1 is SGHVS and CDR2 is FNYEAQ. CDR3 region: CASSPRTGGASGNTIYF. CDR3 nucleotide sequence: TGTGCCAGCAGCCCACGCACAGGGGGGGCCTCTGGAAACACCATATATTTT. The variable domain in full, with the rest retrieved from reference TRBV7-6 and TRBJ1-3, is GAGVSQSPRYKVTKRGQDVALRCDPISGHVSLYWYRQALGQGPEFLTYFNYEAQQDKSGLPNDRFSAERPEGSISTLTIQRTEQRDSAMYRCASSPRTGGASGNTIYFGEGSWLTVV.

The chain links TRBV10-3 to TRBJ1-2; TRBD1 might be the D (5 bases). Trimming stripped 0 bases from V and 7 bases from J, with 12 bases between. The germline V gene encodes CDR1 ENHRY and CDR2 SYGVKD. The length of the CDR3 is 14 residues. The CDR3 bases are TGTGCCATCAGTGAGTCTCGGCAGGGATTTGGCTACACCTTC. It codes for CAISESRQGFGYTF.

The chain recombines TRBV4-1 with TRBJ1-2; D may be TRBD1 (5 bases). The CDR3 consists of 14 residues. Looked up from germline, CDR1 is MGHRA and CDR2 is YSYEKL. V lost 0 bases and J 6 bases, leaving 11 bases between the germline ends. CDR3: CASSQDGGRDGYTF. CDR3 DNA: TGCGCCAGCAGCCAAGATGGGGGAAGGGATGGCTACACCTTC.

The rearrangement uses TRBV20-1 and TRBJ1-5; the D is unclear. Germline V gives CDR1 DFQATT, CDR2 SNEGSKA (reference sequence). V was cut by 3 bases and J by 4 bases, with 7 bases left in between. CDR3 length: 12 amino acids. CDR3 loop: CSASIGNQPQHF. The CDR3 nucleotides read TGCAGTGCTAGTATAGGGAATCAGCCCCAGCATTTT.

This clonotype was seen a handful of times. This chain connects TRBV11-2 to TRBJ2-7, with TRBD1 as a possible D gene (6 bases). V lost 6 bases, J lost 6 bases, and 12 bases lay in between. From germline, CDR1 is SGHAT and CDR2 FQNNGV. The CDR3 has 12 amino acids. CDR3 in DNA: TGTGCCAGCAGTCCAACAGGGCTCGAGCAGTACTTC. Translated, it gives CASSPTGLEQYF.

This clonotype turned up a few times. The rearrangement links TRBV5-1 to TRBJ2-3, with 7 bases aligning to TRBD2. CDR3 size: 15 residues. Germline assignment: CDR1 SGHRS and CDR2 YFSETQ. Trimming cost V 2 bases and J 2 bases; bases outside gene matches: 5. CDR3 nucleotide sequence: TGCGCCAGCAGCTTACCACTAGCGAACACAGATACGCAGTATTTT. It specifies CASSLPLANTDTQYF.

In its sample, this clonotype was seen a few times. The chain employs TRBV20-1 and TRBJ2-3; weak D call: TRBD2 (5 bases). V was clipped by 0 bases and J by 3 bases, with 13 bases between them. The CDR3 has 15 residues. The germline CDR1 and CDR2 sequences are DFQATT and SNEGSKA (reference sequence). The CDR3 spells CSARDHSEGTDTQYF. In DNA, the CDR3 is TGCAGTGCTAGAGATCATTCCGAGGGTACAGATACGCAGTATTTT.

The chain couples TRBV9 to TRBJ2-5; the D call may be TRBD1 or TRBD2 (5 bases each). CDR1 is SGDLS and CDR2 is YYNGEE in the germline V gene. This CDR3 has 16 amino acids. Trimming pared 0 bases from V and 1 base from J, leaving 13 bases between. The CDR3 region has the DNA TGTGCCAGCAGCGTAGGGAGAGGGGAAATCCAAGAGACCCAGTACTTC. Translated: CASSVGRGEIQETQYF.

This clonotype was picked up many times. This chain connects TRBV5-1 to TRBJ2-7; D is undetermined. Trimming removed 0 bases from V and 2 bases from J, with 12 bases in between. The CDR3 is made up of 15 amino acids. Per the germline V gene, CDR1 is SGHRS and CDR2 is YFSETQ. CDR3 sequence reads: CASSLAATNAYEQYF. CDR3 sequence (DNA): TGCGCCAGCAGCTTGGCCGCGACGAATGCCTACGAGCAGTACTTC.

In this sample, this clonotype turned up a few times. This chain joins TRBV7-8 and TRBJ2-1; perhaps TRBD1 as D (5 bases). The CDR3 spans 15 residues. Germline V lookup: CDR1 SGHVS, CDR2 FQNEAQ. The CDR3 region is CAAKKKGWAGDEQFF. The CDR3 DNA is TGTGCAGCGAAAAAAAAGGGGTGGGCCGGAGATGAGCAGTTCTTC.

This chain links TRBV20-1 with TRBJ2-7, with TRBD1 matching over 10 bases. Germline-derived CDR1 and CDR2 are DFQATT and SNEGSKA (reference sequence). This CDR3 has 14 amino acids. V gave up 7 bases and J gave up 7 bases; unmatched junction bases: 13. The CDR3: CSDRGTGAWKEQYV. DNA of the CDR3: TGCAGTGATAGGGGGACAGGGGCTTGGAAAGAGCAGTACGTC.

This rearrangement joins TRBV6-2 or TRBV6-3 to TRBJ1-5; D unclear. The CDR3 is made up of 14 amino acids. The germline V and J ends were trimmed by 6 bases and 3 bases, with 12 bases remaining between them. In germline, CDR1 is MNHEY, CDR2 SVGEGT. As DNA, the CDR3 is TGTGCCAGCAGCCAAACAGAAAACAATCAGCCCCAGCATTTT. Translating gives CASSQTENNQPQHF.